This TCR beta chain appears in the sequencing data of a study of neoadjuvant anti-PD-1 for oral cavity cancer. Germline CDR1 and CDR2: SGHTA and FQGNSA. The CDR3 consists of 15 residues. V shed 5 bases, J shed 6 bases, and the junction held 8 bases outside the gene matches. Time point: after neoadjuvant nivolumab, at surgical resection. These newly diagnosed stage II-IVA oral cavity squamous cell carcinoma patients had no prior systemic or radiation treatment. Sequenced by immunoSEQ multiplex PCR; TCRdb stores in-frame clones only, minus some. The sample lists around 13,000 clones; about 76% were seen once.

The specimen was PBMCs, collected after nivolumab (anti-PD-1) treatment. The chain has TRBV7-2 and TRBJ2-1; the match to TRBD1 covers 9 bases. This clonotype was obtained from a person aged 35-80 years with oral cavity squamous cell carcinoma. CDR3 in amino acids: CASSQDRGVFNEQFF. The CDR3 DNA is TGTGCCAGCAGCCAAGACAGGGGGGTATTCAATGAGCAGTTCTTC.